The clone carrying this T cell receptor (beta chain) was observed a handful of times. Its specificity is unknown. The data originate from a study of response to subunit inactivated influenza vaccine. Regarding the study as a whole: Each seasonal influenza vaccination, the authors suggested, recruits few new T cells.

One entry per CDR3 protein, called by TCRdb with MiXCR from the RT-PCR reads. The table records about 240,000 distinct CDR3 sequences, 9.5% to 15% of them present only once. From germline, CDR1 is SGDLS and CDR2 YYNGEE. V dropped 0 bases and J dropped 6 bases, with 13 bases sitting between them. The CDR3 spans 15 residues. The sequence derives from a man aged 50 to 59 who received an inactivated influenza vaccine. The chain employs TRBV9 and TRBJ2-1, with D perhaps TRBD1 (6 bases). Source: non-naive T cells sorted from PBMCs, taken around two weeks before vaccination. The CDR3 protein is CASSVEAGARNEQFF. In nucleotides, the CDR3 is TGTGCCAGCAGCGTAGAAGCAGGGGCCCGCAATGAGCAGTTCTTC.